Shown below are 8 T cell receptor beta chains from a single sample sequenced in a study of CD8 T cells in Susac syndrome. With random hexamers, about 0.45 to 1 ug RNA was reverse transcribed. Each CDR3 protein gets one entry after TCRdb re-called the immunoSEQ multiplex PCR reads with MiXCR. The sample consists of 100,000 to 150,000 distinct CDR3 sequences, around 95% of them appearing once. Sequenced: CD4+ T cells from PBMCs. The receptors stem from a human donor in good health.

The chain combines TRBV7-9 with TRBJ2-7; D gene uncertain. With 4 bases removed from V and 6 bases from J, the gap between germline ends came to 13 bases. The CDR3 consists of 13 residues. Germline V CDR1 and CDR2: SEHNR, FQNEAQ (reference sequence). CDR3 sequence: CASSSSVSGEQYF. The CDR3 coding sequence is TGTGCCAGCAGCTCCTCAGTATCCGGCGAGCAGTACTTC.

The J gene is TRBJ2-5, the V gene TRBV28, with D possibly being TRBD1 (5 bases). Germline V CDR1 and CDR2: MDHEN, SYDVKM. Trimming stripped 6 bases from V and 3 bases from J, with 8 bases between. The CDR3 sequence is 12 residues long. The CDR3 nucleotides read TGTGCCAGCAGCCCCAGGGAAGAGACCCAGTACTTC. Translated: CASSPREETQYF.

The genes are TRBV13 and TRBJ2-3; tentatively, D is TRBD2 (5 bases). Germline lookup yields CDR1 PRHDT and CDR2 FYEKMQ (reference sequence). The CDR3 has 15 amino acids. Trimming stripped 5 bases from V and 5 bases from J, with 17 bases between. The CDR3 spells CASSQAAPLEDTQYF. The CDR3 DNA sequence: TGTGCCAGCAGCCAAGCGGCCCCCCTTGAAGATACGCAGTATTTT.

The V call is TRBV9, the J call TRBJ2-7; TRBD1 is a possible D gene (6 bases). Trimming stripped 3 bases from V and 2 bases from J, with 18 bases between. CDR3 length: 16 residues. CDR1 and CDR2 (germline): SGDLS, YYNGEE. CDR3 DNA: TGTGCCAGCAGCGATTACAGGGACCGCCTCCCCTACGAGCAGTACTTC. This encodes CASSDYRDRLPYEQYF.

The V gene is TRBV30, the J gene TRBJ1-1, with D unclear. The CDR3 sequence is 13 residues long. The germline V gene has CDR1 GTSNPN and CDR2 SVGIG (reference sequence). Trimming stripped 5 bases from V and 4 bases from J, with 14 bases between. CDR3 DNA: TGTGCCTGGCTGGCCCTTACGGGCACTGAAGCTTTCTTT. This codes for CAWLALTGTEAFF.

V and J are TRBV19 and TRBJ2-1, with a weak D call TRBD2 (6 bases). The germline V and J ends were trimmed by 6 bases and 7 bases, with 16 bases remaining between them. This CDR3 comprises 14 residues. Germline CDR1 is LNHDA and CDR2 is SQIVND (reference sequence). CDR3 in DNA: TGTGCCAGTAGAGAAGGCGGGGCCATTAATGAGCAGTTCTTC. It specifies CASREGGAINEQFF. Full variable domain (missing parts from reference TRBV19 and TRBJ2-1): DGGITQSPKYLFRKEGQNVTLSCEQNLNHDAMYWYRQDPGQGLRLIYYSQIVNDFQKGDIAEGYSVSREKKESFPLTVTSAQKNPTAFYLCASREGGAINEQFFGPGTRLTVL.

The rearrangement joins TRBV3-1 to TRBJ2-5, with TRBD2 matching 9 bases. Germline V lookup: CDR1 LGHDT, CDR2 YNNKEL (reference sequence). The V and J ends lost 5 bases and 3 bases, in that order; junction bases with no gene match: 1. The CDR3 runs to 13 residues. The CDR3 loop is CASSGGREETQYF. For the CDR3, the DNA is TGTGCCAGCAGCGGCGGGAGGGAAGAGACCCAGTACTTC.

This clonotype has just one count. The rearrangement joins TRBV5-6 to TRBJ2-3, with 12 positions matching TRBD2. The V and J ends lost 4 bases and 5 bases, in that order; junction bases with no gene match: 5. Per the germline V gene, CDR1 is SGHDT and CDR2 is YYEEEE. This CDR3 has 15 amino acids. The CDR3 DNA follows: TGTGCCAGCAGCCAGACTAGCGGGAGTGGAGATACGCAGTATTTT. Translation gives CASSQTSGSGDTQYF. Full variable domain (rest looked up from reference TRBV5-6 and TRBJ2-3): DAGVTQSPTHLIKTRGQQVTLRCSPKSGHDTVSWYQQALGQGPQFIFQYYEEEERQRGNFPDRFSGHQFPNYSSELNVNALLLGDSALYLCASSQTSGSGDTQYFGPGTRLTVL.